The 7 T cell receptor beta chains below come from one sample, sequenced in a study of T-cell memory formation after mild COVID-19. MiXCR, applied by TCRdb to the 5' RACE reads, yields one record per CDR3 protein. Of about 400,000 distinct CDR3 sequences listed, approximately 18% were seen once; the top ten hold roughly 21%. Sequenced material: PBMCs or a T cell subset sorted from them (not recorded which). The receptors come from a man aged 18 to 29 who had mild COVID-19 (a few samples of this study predate the infection). Cell type and time point are not known.

V and J are TRBV6-5 and TRBJ1-5; D is perhaps TRBD1 (5 bases). Trimming cost V 8 bases and J 9 bases, with 17 bases left between them. The germline CDR1 and CDR2 sequences are MNHEY and SVGAGI. The CDR3 is 13 residues long. The CDR3: CASREIGDRPQHF. CDR3 DNA sequence: TGTGCCAGCCGCGAGATAGGGGATCGGCCCCAGCATTTT.

This clonotype has only a few counts. The V gene is TRBV12-3 or TRBV12-4, the J gene TRBJ2-3, with D perhaps given as TRBD1 or TRBD2 (5 bases each). The CDR3 is made up of 14 amino acids. V lost 1 base and J lost 6, with 11 bases in between. The CDR3 protein is CASSLGGIGDTQYF. CDR3 bases: TGTGCCAGCAGTTTAGGGGGGATTGGGGATACGCAGTATTTT.

V and J are TRBV7-9 and TRBJ1-1; possible D gene TRBD1, 6 bases. CDR1 is SEHNR, CDR2 FQNEAQ, per germline (reference sequence). This CDR3 contains 15 residues. V shed 4 bases and J shed 4 bases, with 16 bases lying between them. CDR3 region: CASSSQGSSFTEAFF. The DNA for the CDR3 is TGTGCCAGCAGCTCCCAGGGGTCTTCGTTCACTGAAGCTTTCTTT. The full variable domain, completed using reference TRBV7-9 and TRBJ1-1, is DTGVSQNPRHKITKRGQNVTFRCDPISEHNRLYWYRQTLGQGPEFLTYFQNEAQLEKSRLLSDRFSAERPKGSFSTLEIQRTEQGDSAMYLCASSSQGSSFTEAFFGQGTRLTVV.

This clonotype was counted ten times or more. This chain uses TRBV5-1 with TRBJ2-5; 12 nucleotides line up with TRBD1. This CDR3 has 15 amino acids. Per the germline V gene, CDR1 is SGHRS and CDR2 is YFSETQ. Germline trimming cut 1 base from V and 4 bases from J; bases unmatched to any gene: 2. CDR3 sequence reads: CASSLWDRGLETQYF. As DNA, the CDR3 is TGCGCCAGCAGCTTGTGGGACAGGGGGCTAGAGACCCAGTACTTC. Supplemented by reference TRBV5-1 and TRBJ2-5, the full variable domain reads KAGVTQTPRYLIKTRGQQVTLSCSPISGHRSVSWYQQTPGQGLQFLFEYFSETQRNKGNFPGRFSGRQFSNSRSEMNVSTLELGDSALYLCASSLWDRGLETQYFGPGTRLLVL.

The CDR3 sequence is CASSLVPGTEAYAFF. The CDR3 region has the DNA TGTGCCAGCAGCTTAGTCCCCGGGACAGAAGCATATGCTTTCTTT. The V call is TRBV7-9, the J call TRBJ1-1; 7 bases map to TRBD1. This CDR3 contains 15 residues. Trimming cost V 1 base and J 11 bases; bases outside gene matches: 13. CDR1 is SEHNR and CDR2 is FQNEAQ in the germline V gene (reference sequence).

The chain is built from TRBV7-2 and TRBJ1-5; D may be TRBD1 (5 bases). CDR1 is SGHTA, CDR2 FQGNSA, per germline. V gave up 1 base and J gave up 4 bases, with 11 bases separating them. The CDR3 is made up of 15 amino acids. The CDR3 sequence is CASSLERGPNQPQHF. DNA of the CDR3: TGTGCCAGCAGCTTAGAGAGGGGTCCGAATCAGCCCCAGCATTTT. Drawing the rest from reference TRBV7-2 and TRBJ1-5, the complete variable domain is GAGVSQSPSNKVTEKGKDVELRCDPISGHTALYWYRQSLGQGLEFLIYFQGNSAPDKSGLPSDRFSAERTGGSVSTLTIQRTQQEDSAVYLCASSLERGPNQPQHFGDGTRLSIL.

This clonotype has only a few counts. This sequence joins TRBV4-1 and TRBJ2-2, with 14 nucleotides matching TRBD2. CDR1 is MGHRA and CDR2 is YSYEKL in the germline V gene. The length of the CDR3 is 18 residues. J was trimmed by 1 base and V by 3 bases; bases with no gene match: 4. This CDR3 is CASSHRLAGGQNTGELFF. The DNA for the CDR3 is TGCGCCAGCAGCCACCGACTAGCGGGGGGGCAGAACACCGGGGAGCTGTTTTTT.